One and the same sample provided the 6 T cell receptor beta chains below, sequenced in a study of OX40 agonist ivuxolimab in advanced cancers. This table comes from immunoSEQ multiplex PCR, and its TCRdb copy is limited to in-frame clones, with some not included. The repertoire holds 57,000 or so clones, with 92% as singletons. The sequences come from CD4+ or CD8+ T cells sorted from blood, collected in a trial of the OX40 agonist ivuxolimab. The source of these receptors is an adult with an advanced solid tumor such as melanoma, head and neck, liver or kidney cancer.

This chain joins TRBV19 and TRBJ2-3, with 9 bases fitting TRBD1. After removal of 7 bases from V and 3 bases from J, the junction contained 8 bases not matched to a gene. The V gene's germline CDR1 is LNHDA and CDR2 SQIVND (reference sequence). The CDR3 sequence is 15 residues long. This CDR3 is CASNRGTGLTDTQYF. CDR3 DNA sequence: TGTGCCAGTAATCGCGGGACAGGGCTTACAGATACGCAGTATTTT.

J is TRBJ2-3 and V is TRBV19; no clear D gene. CDR3 size: 14 residues. Trimming pared 6 bases from V and 3 bases from J, leaving 13 bases between. Germline V gene lookup returns CDR1 LNHDA and CDR2 SQIVND (reference sequence). The CDR3 here is CASSQTHATDTQYF. The CDR3 DNA follows: TGTGCCAGTAGCCAGACTCATGCTACAGATACGCAGTATTTT.

J is TRBJ2-2 and V is TRBV20-1; D may be TRBD1 (5 bases). Germline CDR1 reads DFQATT; CDR2 reads SNEGSKA (reference sequence). V was shortened by 7 bases and J by 9 bases, with 12 bases between the two germline ends. CDR3 size: 11 residues. The CDR3 DNA follows: TGCAGTGTCAAAGGGGTCCGGGAGCTGTTTTTT. It encodes CSVKGVRELFF.

The CDR3 protein is CASSLGTPDTDTQYF. The CDR3 DNA sequence: TGTGCCAGCAGCCTAGGGACACCCGACACAGATACGCAGTATTTT. This chain joins TRBV7-3 and TRBJ2-3; perhaps TRBD1 as D (6 bases). The V and J ends lost 5 bases and 2 bases respectively, with 14 bases between them. Germline CDR1 and CDR2: SGHTA and FQGTGA. The CDR3 length is 15 residues.

On this clone: The same CDR3 arises from other DNA sequences in this sample as well. The rearrangement uses TRBV5-1 and TRBJ1-3; a weak D match, TRBD1 (5 bases). The CDR3 has 15 residues. The germline gives CDR1 SGHRS, CDR2 YFSETQ. The V end was cut by 0 bases, the J end by 0 bases, with 7 bases between. In DNA, the CDR3 is TGCGCCAGCAGCTTGGCAGGGAGCTCTGGAAACACCATATATTTT. The encoded protein is CASSLAGSSGNTIYF.

The J gene is TRBJ1-1, the V gene TRBV18; no firm D call. The CDR3 totals 15 residues. The V end lost 2 bases, the J end lost 1 base, and 11 bases lay between the germline ends. Looked up from germline, CDR1 is KGHSH and CDR2 is LQKENI. CDR3 DNA: TGTGCCAGCTCACCAGTCATTGCAGAGAACACTGAAGCTTTCTTT. This gives the protein CASSPVIAENTEAFF.